This T cell receptor (beta chain) was recorded in a study of blood T cell repertoires in COVID-19. For the study at large: PBMCs, B-cell-depleted T cells, or T cells provided the cDNA or gDNA that made up the material.

TCRdb keeps only in-frame clones here, not all; method: immunoSEQ multiplex PCR. The sample shows 300,000 to 400,000 clones, roughly 90% of them seen only once. The study drew participants aged roughly 18 to 89 years from some 23 US areas. Per the germline V gene, CDR1 is KGHSH and CDR2 is LQKENI. Trimming removed 3 bases from V and 5 bases from J, with 7 bases in between. The CDR3 totals 13 residues. Of note for this clone: At the DNA level, this CDR3 is encoded by other sequences in the same sample as well.

The rearrangement links TRBV18 to TRBJ1-4; TRBD1 is a possible D gene (5 bases). This TCR derives from a man aged 55 to 70 who had recovered from COVID-19. The sequencing input was PBMCs or T cells enriched from blood (not recorded which). The CDR3 DNA sequence: TGTGCCAGCTCACCGGGACTCAATGAAAAACTGTTTTTT. It is translated as CASSPGLNEKLFF.